This T cell receptor beta chain originates from a study of T cells in narcolepsy. Study context: Enrolled donors included narcolepsy type 1 or type 2 patients and healthy controls.

The CDR3 is made up of 14 amino acids. V was cut by 6 bases and J by 1 base, with 13 bases left in between. Looked up from germline, CDR1 is SGHRS and CDR2 is YFSETQ. Comments on this clone: Its antigen is unidentified.

Libraries were prepared by immunoSEQ multiplex PCR; TCRdb keeps only in-frame clonotypes and omits some of them. The data hold more than 30,000 clones, with roughly four fifths observed a single time. Findings and limits, study-wide: Same-patient CSF and blood CD4+ T cell clonotypes included HCRT-specific and TRIB2-specific autoreactive ones. Healthy controls reportedly lacked the autoreactive clonotypes serially found in patients' blood.

The TCR comes from a human donor with narcolepsy. Specimen: CD45RA- memory CD4+ T cells from PBMCs. This chain links TRBV5-1 with TRBJ2-5; D remains ambiguous. The CDR3 loop is CASTYSGSQETQYF. The CDR3 DNA is TGCGCCAGCACCTACAGTGGCAGCCAAGAGACCCAGTACTTC.